This T cell receptor beta chain was retrieved from a study of radiation and T cells in renal cell carcinoma. Specified time point: blood 4 weeks post-SBRT, at nephrectomy. Regarding treatment: 15 Gy SBRT to primary tumor, nephrectomy 4 weeks later. CDR1 SGHDT and CDR2 YYEEEE come from the germline V gene. V lost 4 bases, J lost 10 bases, and 15 bases lay in between. CDR3 length: 13 residues. Using immunoSEQ multiplex PCR, the repertoire was profiled, and TCRdb retains in-frame clones only, with some absent. The sample carries about 90,000 clones, just under 85% recorded once. This sequence joins TRBV5-6 and TRBJ2-4; no reliable D call. The sequencing used blood, collected from a patient whose treatment included radiotherapy and nephrectomy. The receptor was isolated from a man over 45 with renal cell carcinoma. The CDR3 here is CASSPRRRWIQYF. Written as DNA, the CDR3 is TGTGCCAGCAGCCCCCGAAGGCGATGGATTCAGTACTTC.